These 6 T cell receptor beta chains originate from one sample sequenced in a study of T cells after somatic rescue of genetic block. Libraries were prepared by immunoSEQ multiplex PCR; TCRdb keeps only in-frame clonotypes and omits some of them. The profile shows some 15,000 clones, around 68% of them singletons. Sequencing was done on a sample of peripheral blood mononuclear cells (PBMCs). These receptor sequences come from a man between 18 and 29 years old.

A few counts support this clone. V gene TRBV7-3 combines with J gene TRBJ2-3, with D uncertain. Looked up from germline, CDR1 is SGHTA and CDR2 is FQGTGA. Deletions cut 5 bases from V and 0 bases from J, with 9 bases between. CDR3 size: 14 residues. The CDR3 region is CASSPLSSTDTQYF. The CDR3 nucleotides read TGTGCCAGCAGCCCACTTTCAAGCACAGATACGCAGTATTTT.

The chain uses TRBV10-2 and TRBJ2-1; D remains ambiguous. CDR1 and CDR2 from the germline V gene are WSHSY and SAAADI. Trimming pared 2 bases from V and 5 bases from J, leaving 1 base between. The CDR3 is 11 residues long. The CDR3 DNA is TGCGCCAGCAGTGAGCACAATGAGCAGTTCTTC. This sequence encodes CASSEHNEQFF.

This chain connects TRBV2 to TRBJ1-2; D is ambiguous. Germline lookup yields CDR1 SNHLY and CDR2 FYNNEI. This CDR3 spans 14 amino acids. V was cut by 2 bases and J by 5 bases, with 12 bases left in between. Written as DNA, the CDR3 is TGTGCCAGCAGTGAAATGGCTGCCACGTATGGCTACACCTTC. This gives the protein CASSEMAATYGYTF.

This chain links TRBV7-4 with TRBJ1-1; D may be TRBD1 (6 bases). In germline, CDR1 is SGHVT, CDR2 SQSDAQ. This CDR3 is 13 amino acids long. Trimming took off 5 bases at V and 4 bases at J, with 11 bases between the two ends. This CDR3 reads CASSLTGPTEAFF. CDR3 bases: TGTGCCAGCAGCCTTACAGGGCCCACTGAAGCTTTCTTT.

As for this clone: Other DNA sequences from this sample encode an identical CDR3 as well. This chain joins TRBV18 and TRBJ2-7; no reliable D call. V lost 3 bases, J lost 0 bases, and 3 bases lay in between. CDR3 length equals 12 residues. Germline V gene sequence: CDR1 KGHSH, CDR2 LQKENI. Here the CDR3 reads CASSPSSYEQYF. In DNA form, the CDR3 reads TGTGCCAGCTCACCGAGCTCCTACGAGCAGTACTTC. The full variable domain, completed using reference TRBV18 and TRBJ2-7, is NAGVMQNPRHLVRRRGQEARLRCSPMKGHSHVYWYRQLPEEGLKFMVYLQKENIIDESGMPKERFSAEFPKEGPSILRIQQVVRGDSAAYFCASSPSSYEQYFGPGTRLTVT.

The chain couples TRBV28 to TRBJ2-3, with 9 bases that match TRBD1. The CDR3 is 17 amino acids. Trimming at V came to 7 bases and at J to 1 base, leaving 12 bases not matched to a gene. Per germline, CDR1 MDHEN and CDR2 SYDVKM. CDR3 nucleotide sequence: TGTGCCAGCATTTCCTCCCTCCGGGACAGGGGCACAGATACGCAGTATTTT. Translation gives CASISSLRDRGTDTQYF.